This entry concerns a single T cell receptor beta chain. Antigen unknown. PCR involved 60 Vbeta and 13 Jbeta primers. Produced via immunoSEQ multiplex PCR; TCRdb's table is partial and in-frame only. Recorded for this sample: some 130,000 clones. The CDR3 length is 11 residues. The germline V gene encodes CDR1 MDHEN and CDR2 SYDVKM. V shed 6 bases and J shed 6 bases, with 5 bases lying between them. The sample originates from a study of cytomegalovirus exposure and HLA in healthy donors. The study, taken as a whole, reports: Sequencing depth across donors, presence/absence analyses assumed, was roughly uniform.

The source of this sequence is a woman in her sixties in good health and CMV-seronegative. The sample consisted of PBMCs. The V gene is TRBV28, the J gene TRBJ2-2; perhaps TRBD2 as D (5 bases). The CDR3 DNA reads TGTGCCAGCAGGGGAGCCGGGGAGCTGTTTTTT. It translates to CASRGAGELFF.